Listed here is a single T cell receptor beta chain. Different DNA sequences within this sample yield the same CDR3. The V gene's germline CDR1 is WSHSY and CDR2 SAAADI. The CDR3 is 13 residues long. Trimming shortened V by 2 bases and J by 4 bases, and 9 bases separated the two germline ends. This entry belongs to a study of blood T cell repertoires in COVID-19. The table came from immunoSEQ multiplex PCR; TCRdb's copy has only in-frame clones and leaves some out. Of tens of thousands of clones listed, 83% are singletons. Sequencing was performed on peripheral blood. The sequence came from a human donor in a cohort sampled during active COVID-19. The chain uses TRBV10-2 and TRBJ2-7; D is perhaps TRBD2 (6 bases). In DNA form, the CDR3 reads TGCGCCAGCAGTGAGGGGGGGAGGTACGAGCAGTACTTC. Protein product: CASSEGGRYEQYF.